The 3 T cell receptor beta chains below come from one sample, sequenced in a study of T cells in women clearing cervical HPV infection. Assay used: immunoSEQ multiplex PCR; TCRdb lists only in-frame clones, some missing. The sample's table shows over 25,000 clones. The specimen sequenced was blood buffy coat. The source is a woman aged 18 to 75 with a cervical HPV16 infection that either progressed to CIN3+ or cleared (not recorded which).

CDR3 amino acids: CASSWSSEQPQHF. The sequenced CDR3 bases are TGTGCCAGCAGTTGGTCCAGCGAGCAGCCC. The chain employs TRBV2 and TRBJ1-5, with D unresolved. Read sequence stops 3 residues before the CDR3 end, and the germline J gene provides the missing end. CDR3 length: 13 residues. The V end lost 5 bases, the J end lost 7 bases, and 12 bases lay between the germline ends. CDR1 and CDR2 (germline): SNHLY, FYNNEI.

As for this clone: From the germline J gene comes the end of the CDR3, since the read stops 3 residues before it. This chain links TRBV11-3 with TRBJ2-7, with 9 bases matching TRBD1. V trimming: 5 bases; J trimming: 5 bases; junction bases outside the gene matches: 4. The CDR3 covers 13 residues. Germline assignment: CDR1 SGHNT and CDR2 YENEEA. CDR3 DNA, as far as it was read: TGTGCCAGCAGCACAGGACAGGGGAACGAG. Translated, it gives CASSTGQGNE. The complete CDR3 sequence is CASSTGQGNEQYF.

Considering frequency, this clone is medium-sized. The CDR3 end is not reached by the read, which stops 3 residues before it; the germline J gene fills it in. The chain couples TRBV7-2 to TRBJ1-2, with 10 nucleotides matching TRBD1. J was trimmed by 3 bases and V by 1 base; bases with no gene match: 2. Per germline, CDR1 SGHTA and CDR2 FQGNSA. This CDR3 is 15 amino acids long. CDR3 DNA (partial): TGTGCCAGCAGCTTAGGACAGGGGGCGCACTATGGC. It is translated as CASSLGQGAHYG. The full-length CDR3 reads as CASSLGQGAHYGYTF.